Below, one T cell receptor beta chain is given with its context. Its antigen is unknown. The authors spiked synthetic TCR analog templates into each PCR. Method: immunoSEQ multiplex PCR; TCRdb's copy keeps in-frame clones and lacks some. The sample contains roughly 100,000 clones, around 89% of which appear only once. The data derive from a study of PD-L1 blockade in urothelial cancer. In the study overall: Males with bladder-origin urothelial cancer made up twenty-five of 29 patients.

The study, taken as a whole, reports: Stronger expansion of tumor-associated clones in blood at 3 weeks distinguished durable-benefit patients.

CDR1 and CDR2 from the germline V gene are MDHEN and SYDVKM. Deletions cut 3 bases from V and 9 bases from J, with 12 bases between. This CDR3 spans 13 amino acids. Described time point: pretreatment peripheral blood. There were between 1 and 8 samples from each patient, taken pretreatment and on-treatment. This sample comprised PBMCs, obtained around atezolizumab (anti-PD-L1) treatment. The chain uses TRBV28 and TRBJ2-1; the D gene is possibly TRBD1 (6 bases). The source of this sequence is an elderly woman with urothelial cancer. CDR3 sequence (DNA): TGTGCCAGCAGTTTTGAACAGGGCGCTGAGCAGTTCTTC. Translating gives CASSFEQGAEQFF.